The 22 T cell receptor beta chains in this list originate from one sample, sequenced in a study of long-term antiretroviral therapy in people with HIV. The assay used was immunoSEQ (version v3.0), run at survey level. Profiled with immunoSEQ multiplex PCR; TCRdb holds only in-frame clones, not every one. Of 18,000 or so clones listed, 80% to 90% are singletons. The sequencing used unsorted PBMCs, collected 4.2 years after starting antiretroviral therapy. Receptors originate from a man aged 50 or older with HIV.

The rearrangement joins TRBV27 to TRBJ2-7; D call uncertain. The length of the CDR3 is 14 residues. The ends were cut back, 2 bases at V and 9 bases at J, with 17 bases in the middle. In germline, CDR1 is MNHEY, CDR2 SMNVEV (reference sequence). The chain's CDR3 is CASSLRQVHQVQYF. The CDR3 region has the DNA TGTGCCAGCAGTTTACGCCAGGTCCATCAAGTGCAGTACTTC.

Only a few counts were recorded for this clone. This CDR3 is CASEGGVSEYGYTF. The CDR3 DNA is TGTGCCAGTGAAGGGGGGGTATCGGAGTATGGCTACACCTTC. This chain joins TRBV28 and TRBJ1-2; TRBD1 might be the D (6 bases). The CDR3 has 14 residues. V dropped 9 bases and J dropped 5 bases, with 19 bases sitting between them. Germline CDR1 and CDR2: MDHEN and SYDVKM.

The chain carries TRBV5-8 and TRBJ2-7, with 8 bases matching TRBD1. V shed 1 base, J shed 4 bases, and the junction held 7 bases outside the gene matches. CDR3 length equals 15 residues. Germline V gene sequence: CDR1 SGHTS, CDR2 YDEGEE. CDR3 nucleotides: TGTGCCAGCAGCTTGAGGCAGGGGGCGCGGTACGAGCAGTACTTC. Protein: CASSLRQGARYEQYF. The full variable domain, completed using reference TRBV5-8 and TRBJ2-7, is EAGVTQSPTHLIKTRGQQATLRCSPISGHTSVYWYQQALGLGLQFLLWYDEGEERNRGNFPPRFSGRQFPNYSSELNVNALELEDSALYLCASSLRQGARYEQYFGPGTRLTVT.

This clone was recorded a few times. The chain joins TRBV10-1 to TRBJ1-3; D perhaps matches TRBD1 (6 bases). CDR1 and CDR2 from the germline V gene are WNHNN and SYGVQD (reference sequence). CDR3 size: 16 residues. The germline V and J ends were trimmed by 3 bases and 0 bases, with 12 bases remaining between them. The CDR3 is CASSDPGTHSGNTIYF. The CDR3, as DNA: TGCGCCAGCAGTGACCCAGGGACACACTCTGGAAACACCATATATTTT.

This chain connects TRBV19 to TRBJ1-5; maybe TRBD1 (6 bases). Trimming took 8 bases from V and 6 from J, leaving 14 bases between them. The germline V gene encodes CDR1 LNHDA and CDR2 SQIVND (reference sequence). The CDR3 spans 13 residues. CDR3 sequence (DNA): TGTGCCAGTGTGGGGGGGGCAGGTCAGCCCCAGCATTTT. It encodes CASVGGAGQPQHF.

The CDR3 DNA is TGCGCCAGCAGCCTCGACATTTTAGATACGCAGTATTTT. This translates into CASSLDILDTQYF. The chain is built from TRBV4-3 and TRBJ2-3; no clear D. This CDR3 is 13 amino acids long. Per the germline V gene, CDR1 is LGHNA and CDR2 is YSLEER. The germline V and J ends were trimmed by 4 bases and 5 bases, with 10 bases remaining between them.

This chain uses TRBV4-1 with TRBJ1-1, with D perhaps matching TRBD1 (6 bases). Per the germline V gene, CDR1 is MGHRA and CDR2 is YSYEKL. There are 15 residues in the CDR3. The ends were cut back, 1 base at V and 3 bases at J, with 12 bases in the middle. CDR3 DNA sequence: TGCGCCAGCAGCCAAGGGGGGGGGCGGGACACTGAAGCTTTCTTT. As protein: CASSQGGGRDTEAFF.

The V and J genes are TRBV7-2 and TRBJ1-5; possibly TRBD1 for D (5 bases). In germline, CDR1 is SGHTA, CDR2 FQGNSA. The CDR3 length is 15 residues. V lost 0 bases and J lost 6, with 12 bases in between. In DNA form, the CDR3 reads TGTGCCAGCAGCTTAGCGCAGGGCCTGTCTCAGCCCCAGCATTTT. Amino acid sequence: CASSLAQGLSQPQHF.

The chain has TRBV4-2 and TRBJ1-4; D unresolved. CDR3 length: 14 amino acids. Germline V gene lookup returns CDR1 LGHNA and CDR2 YNFKEQ. Trimming stripped 1 base from V and 6 bases from J, with 9 bases between. The CDR3: CASSQVGVHEKLFF. The DNA for the CDR3 is TGTGCCAGCAGCCAAGTCGGTGTTCATGAAAAACTGTTTTTT.

This clone was seen more than once but under ten times. CDR3: CASSLGEGVNSPLHF. As DNA, the CDR3 is TGTGCCAGCAGCTTGGGTGAAGGGGTTAATTCACCCCTCCACTTT. The chain combines TRBV5-6 with TRBJ1-6, with a possible D match to TRBD1 (5 bases). Germline lookup yields CDR1 SGHDT and CDR2 YYEEEE. Trimming pared 0 bases from V and 6 bases from J, leaving 10 bases between. The CDR3 has 15 residues.

The gene calls are TRBV5-8 and TRBJ2-3; D not resolved. Germline CDR1 SGHTS, CDR2 YDEGEE. This CDR3 has 13 residues. V shed 2 bases and J shed 8 bases, with 12 bases lying between them. The CDR3 reads CASSLGGESTQYF. The CDR3 DNA is TGTGCCAGCAGCTTAGGTGGCGAATCTACGCAGTATTTT.

The chain recombines TRBV23-1 with TRBJ1-2; no clear D. TRBV23-1 is labeled an ORF, and its function is uncertain. The CDR3 is 13 residues long. V was pared by 2 bases and J by 2 bases, with 6 bases between. CDR3 bases: TGCGCCAGCAGTCAAAGTTGGAACTATGGCTACACCTTC. Protein: CASSQSWNYGYTF.

This clone was seen just once. The chain employs TRBV29-1 and TRBJ1-1; weak D call: TRBD1 (5 bases). The CDR3 extends over 13 amino acids. Germline V gene data show CDR1 as SQVTM and CDR2 as ANQGSEA. V gave up 3 bases and J gave up 0 bases, with 8 bases separating them. In nucleotides, the CDR3 is TGCAGCGTTGACAAGGGGTTGAACACTGAAGCTTTCTTT. This gives the protein CSVDKGLNTEAFF.

The V gene is TRBV28, the J gene TRBJ1-1; unclear D gene. This CDR3 is 13 amino acids long. Deletions cut 6 bases from V and 4 bases from J, with 12 bases between. From germline, CDR1 is MDHEN and CDR2 SYDVKM. CDR3 sequence: CASSPRVGTEAFF. The CDR3 region has the DNA TGTGCCAGCAGCCCTCGCGTGGGCACTGAAGCTTTCTTT.

The gene calls are TRBV19 and TRBJ1-2, with D uncertain. Per the germline V gene, CDR1 is LNHDA and CDR2 is SQIVND (reference sequence). Between the trimmed V and J ends, which lost 4 bases and 3 bases, there was a span of 12 bases. The CDR3 has 14 residues. The chain's CDR3 is CASSTLRTDYGYTF. CDR3 coding DNA: TGTGCCAGTAGTACCCTGAGGACTGACTATGGCTACACCTTC. The full variable domain, in which reference TRBV19 and TRBJ1-2 provide the parts outside the CDR3, is DGGITQSPKYLFRKEGQNVTLSCEQNLNHDAMYWYRQDPGQGLRLIYYSQIVNDFQKGDIAEGYSVSREKKESFPLTVTSAQKNPTAFYLCASSTLRTDYGYTFGSGTRLTVV.

The rearrangement joins TRBV5-8 to TRBJ2-3; D unresolved. CDR3 length: 16 residues. Germline CDR1 reads SGHTS; CDR2 reads YDEGEE. V lost 0 bases and J lost 0, with 11 bases in between. The CDR3 is CASSLVAESSTDTQYF. Written as DNA, the CDR3 is TGTGCCAGCAGCTTGGTGGCGGAATCTAGCACAGATACGCAGTATTTT. Supplemented by reference TRBV5-8 and TRBJ2-3, the full variable domain reads EAGVTQSPTHLIKTRGQQATLRCSPISGHTSVYWYQQALGLGLQFLLWYDEGEERNRGNFPPRFSGRQFPNYSSELNVNALELEDSALYLCASSLVAESSTDTQYFGPGTRLTVL.

The V gene is TRBV5-5, the J gene TRBJ2-3; 7 bases agree with TRBD1. The CDR3 is 15 residues long. Germline lookup yields CDR1 SGHKS and CDR2 YYEKEE (reference sequence). V shed 0 bases, J shed 3 bases, and the junction held 4 bases outside the gene matches. This CDR3 is CASSLETGETDTQYF. The CDR3 region has the DNA TGTGCCAGCAGCTTGGAAACAGGGGAGACAGATACGCAGTATTTT.

J is TRBJ2-3 and V is TRBV6-6; D gene unclear. The CDR3 sequence is 11 residues long. Germline loops: CDR1 MNHNY, CDR2 SVGAGI (reference sequence). V lost 5 bases and J 2 bases, leaving 2 bases between the germline ends. The CDR3 is CASSLTDTQYF. The CDR3 DNA reads TGTGCCAGCAGTCTCACAGATACGCAGTATTTT.

The chain uses TRBV6-1 and TRBJ1-1; TRBD1 matches 7 bases. The germline CDR1 and CDR2 sequences are MNHNS and SASEGT. V lost 1 base and J lost 1; bases outside the gene matches: 6. There are 16 residues in the CDR3. The CDR3, as DNA: TGTGCCAGCAGTGAAGGGGCTAAGGGGGCGAACACTGAAGCTTTCTTT. Protein sequence: CASSEGAKGANTEAFF.

The table lists this clone with a count of one. The chain links TRBV19 to TRBJ2-7; D gene unclear. The germline CDR1 and CDR2 sequences are LNHDA and SQIVND (reference sequence). Trimming shortened V by 9 bases and J by 4 bases, and 10 bases separated the two germline ends. The length of the CDR3 is 11 residues. CDR3 loop: CARQNRYEQYF. The DNA of the CDR3 is TGTGCCAGGCAAAATCGTTACGAGCAGTACTTC.

V is TRBV5-1 and J is TRBJ1-1, with D possibly being TRBD1 (5 bases). Germline lookup yields CDR1 SGHRS and CDR2 YFSETQ. The CDR3 runs to 17 residues. V was pared by 0 bases and J by 0 bases, with 15 bases between. The CDR3 loop is CASSLGLAGSLNTEAFF. CDR3 DNA sequence: TGCGCCAGCAGCTTGGGGTTGGCAGGGTCCCTGAACACTGAAGCTTTCTTT.

The rearrangement uses TRBV6-1 and TRBJ1-6; D unclear. The CDR3 is 12 residues long. The V end lost 4 bases, the J end lost 11 bases, and 9 bases lay between the germline ends. In germline, CDR1 is MNHNS, CDR2 SASEGT. The CDR3 sequence: CASSASTAPLHF. In nucleotides, the CDR3 is TGTGCCAGCAGTGCTTCGACGGCACCCCTCCACTTT.